Below, 29 T cell receptor gamma chains from the same sample are listed, as sequenced in a study of intestinal T cells in coeliac disease. Using around 210 ng of biopsy DNA, TRG was amplified with LymphoTrack primers. TCRdb reanalysed the multiplex PCR reads via CATT. The data show 2,000 to 3,000 gamma-chain clones, about 44% seen once. About 10 formalin-fixed paraffin-embedded scrolls, each 5 µm thick, supplied each case's genomic DNA. The sequenced sample consisted of a duodenal biopsy. These receptors all stem from a human donor with celiac disease.

Only a few counts were recorded for this clone. The same CDR3 also results from other DNA sequences found in this sample. This chain joins TRGV2 and TRGJP1. V dropped 11 bases and J dropped 1; count of bases not matched to a gene: 10. Germline V gives CDR1 EGSNGY, CDR2 YDSYNSKV. The CDR3 length is 14 residues. CDR3 coding DNA: TGTGCCAGTTCTCCGGGTACCACTGGTTGGTTCAAGATATTT. Protein: CASSPGTTGWFKIF.

This clone was recorded once. The rearrangement joins TRGV5 to TRGJP1. Germline values: CDR1 VINAFY, CDR2 YDVSNSKD. The ends lost 0 bases at V and 9 bases at J; junction bases unmatched: 13. The CDR3 has 16 residues. CDR3 sequence (DNA): TGTGCCACCTGGGACAGGTCCTTATGGTTCCGTTGGTTCAAGATATTT. This sequence encodes CATWDRSLWFRWFKIF.

This chain links TRGV2 with TRGJ1 or TRGJ2. Germline CDR1 and CDR2: EGSNGY and YDSYNSKV. V dropped 0 bases and J dropped 12; count of bases not matched to a gene: 11. The CDR3 is 13 residues long. CDR3 coding DNA: TGTGCCACCTGGGACGGGGGGGGTTTGGGGAAACTCTTT. It yields the protein CATWDGGGLGKLF.

This clone qualifies as large. V and J are TRGV10 and TRGJ1 or TRGJ2. TRGV10 is an open reading frame, and its role is uncertain. V lost 8 bases, J lost 8 bases, and 13 bases stayed unmatched. This CDR3 contains 13 residues. The CDR3 bases are TGTGCTGCGTGGGATTATCGAGGGGATAAGAAACTCTTT. Translating gives CAAWDYRGDKKLF.

The chain has TRGV3 and TRGJ1 or TRGJ2. The CDR3 extends over 14 amino acids. Unmatched junction bases numbered 6, after V lost 0 bases and J lost 4 bases. Germline CDR1 and CDR2: VTNTFY and YDVSTARD (reference sequence). The CDR3 DNA reads TGTGCCACCTGGGACAGGCCAGGGTATTATAAGAAACTCTTT. This gives the protein CATWDRPGYYKKLF.

Details on this clone: At one end, the junction sequence differs from germline, possibly due to a read error. The rearrangement links TRGV4 to TRGJ1 or TRGJ2. CDR1 is EGSTGY and CDR2 is YDSYTSSV in the germline V gene. CDR3 length: 14 residues. Written as DNA, the CDR3 is TGTGCCACTTGGGATGATCCTAATTATTATAAGAAACTCTTT. Its translation: CATWDDPNYYKKLF.

This clone occurred a few times. The chain carries TRGV4 and TRGJ1 or TRGJ2. This CDR3 comprises 12 residues. V was clipped by 0 bases and J by 9 bases; unmatched bases: 5. Germline assignment: CDR1 EGSTGY and CDR2 YDSYTSSV. The CDR3 loop is CATWDGHTKKLF. CDR3 nucleotides: TGTGCCACCTGGGATGGGCACACTAAGAAACTCTTT.

Of note for this clone: A much larger clone lies one base from this, so it may be a read error. The chain joins TRGV3 to TRGJP2. The germline gives CDR1 VTNTFY, CDR2 YDVSTARD (reference sequence). The CDR3 runs to 17 residues. Here the CDR3 reads CATWGRPAAYSDWIKTF. CDR3 coding DNA: TGTGCCACCTGGGGCAGGCCCGCAGCTTATAGTGATTGGATCAAGACGTTT.

The CDR3 here is CATWDLTYYYYKKLF. For the CDR3, the DNA is TGTGCCACCTGGGACCTCACTTATTATTATTATAAGAAACTCTTT. The chain is built from TRGV4 and TRGJ1 or TRGJ2. Germline CDR1 and CDR2: EGSTGY and YDSYTSSV. After removal of 4 bases from V and 2 bases from J, the junction contained 11 bases not matched to a gene. This CDR3 contains 15 residues.

This clone is deemed large. The rearrangement joins TRGV10 to TRGJP1. TRGV10 is an open reading frame whose function is uncertain. This CDR3 region has 14 residues. The ends lost 8 bases at V and 0 bases at J; junction bases unmatched: 4. The CDR3 DNA follows: TGTGCTGCGTGGGATTATACCACTGGTTGGTTCAAGATATTT. It encodes CAAWDYTTGWFKIF.

V and J are TRGV11 and TRGJ1 or TRGJ2. TRGV11 belongs to the ORF category, with a function that is uncertain. V was clipped by 0 bases and J by 4 bases; unmatched bases: 3. This CDR3 spans 14 amino acids. CDR3 residues: CACWIRHTYYKKLF. CDR3 bases: TGTGCCTGCTGGATTAGGCACACGTATTATAAGAAACTCTTT.

The chain carries TRGV2 and TRGJ1 or TRGJ2. The CDR3 extends over 17 amino acids. The junction had 21 bases not matched to a gene; V was cut back by 6 bases and J by 4 bases. Per germline, CDR1 EGSNGY and CDR2 YDSYNSKV. CDR3 bases: TGTGCCACCTGGAAGAGTGATGAGGGGATAAAATATTATAAGAAACTCTTT. Amino acids: CATWKSDEGIKYYKKLF.

This rearrangement joins TRGV2 to TRGJP2. The J segment lost 9 bases and the V segment lost 0 bases, leaving 16 bases of the junction unmatched. Germline CDR1 EGSNGY, CDR2 YDSYNSKV. The CDR3 runs to 17 residues. The CDR3 DNA sequence: TGTGCCACCTGGGACGGGCAGGATGCACTTTATTATTGGATCAAGACGTTT. Translating it yields CATWDGQDALYYWIKTF.

In the case of this clone: Compared with germline, one end of the junction differs, possibly owing to a read error. The genes are TRGV2 and TRGJ1 or TRGJ2. CDR1 is EGSNGY and CDR2 is YDSYNSKV in the germline V gene. This CDR3 spans 15 amino acids. The CDR3 protein is CAIWDGPGSYYKKLF. Here the CDR3 DNA reads TGTGCCATCTGGGACGGGCCTGGGAGTTATTATAAGAAACTCTTT.

The V call is TRGV2, the J call TRGJP2. In germline, CDR1 is EGSNGY, CDR2 YDSYNSKV. This CDR3 contains 12 residues. Unmatched junction bases numbered 12, after V lost 9 bases and J lost 11 bases. In nucleotides, the CDR3 is TGTGCCACCCTGGGACGGCCGTGGATCAAGACGTTT. Translated, it gives CATLGRPWIKTF.

Here the CDR3 reads CAAWDPHKKLF. The CDR3 DNA reads TGTGCTGCGTGGGATCCTCATAAGAAACTCTTT. The chain links TRGV10 to TRGJ1 or TRGJ2. TRGV10 is treated as an ORF (open reading frame) with a function not yet certain. Losses at the gene ends were 8 bases for V and 8 bases for J; bases not matched to a gene: 7. The CDR3 is 11 amino acids.

The V call is TRGV2, the J call TRGJP2. Germline-derived CDR1 and CDR2 are EGSNGY and YDSYNSKV. The V segment lost 3 bases and the J segment 5 bases; nucleotides outside the gene matches: 15. CDR3 length equals 17 residues. CDR3 nucleotides: TGTGCCACCTGGGACCGGTCGTTTATAGTAAGTGATTGGATCAAGACGTTT. Encoded protein: CATWDRSFIVSDWIKTF.

The chain links TRGV10 to TRGJ1 or TRGJ2. TRGV10 is an ORF; its function is uncertain. The CDR3 spans 13 residues. Trimming removed 8 bases from V and 1 base from J; junction bases left unmatched: 6. DNA for the CDR3: TGTGCTGCGTGGGATCCCAATTATTATAAGAAACTCTTT. This sequence encodes CAAWDPNYYKKLF.

Details on this clone: The junction departs from the called germline gene at one end, perhaps through a read error. The same CDR3 is also encoded by other DNA sequences in this sample. The chain uses TRGV8 and TRGJP1. Germline CDR1 VENAVY, CDR2 YDSYNSRV. This CDR3 is 15 amino acids long. The CDR3 protein is CATWDEYTTGWFKIF. The DNA of the CDR3 is TGTGCCACCTGGGATGAATATACCACTGGCTGGTTCAAGATATTT.

This clone has more than one count but fewer than ten. The V gene is TRGV8, the J gene TRGJP2. The trim removed 10 bases at V and 1 base at J, leaving 0 bases unmatched. This CDR3 comprises 11 residues. Germline CDR1 reads VENAVY; CDR2 reads YDSYNSRV. CDR3 sequence: CATSSDWIKTF. The DNA of the CDR3 is TGTGCCACTAGTAGTGATTGGATCAAGACGTTT.

The chain links TRGV2 to TRGJP1. V lost 0 bases to trimming and J lost 1 base; unmatched junction nucleotides: 5. The CDR3 is 16 residues long. Looked up from germline, CDR1 is EGSNGY and CDR2 is YDSYNSKV. The CDR3 loop reads CATWDGPGTTGWFKIF. CDR3 DNA sequence: TGTGCCACCTGGGACGGGCCGGGTACCACTGGTTGGTTCAAGATATTT.

This chain uses TRGV4 with TRGJ1 or TRGJ2. CDR1 and CDR2 (germline): EGSTGY, YDSYTSSV. J gave up 5 bases and V 1 base, and 2 bases lay outside the gene matches. The CDR3 is 12 amino acids. The CDR3 DNA is TGTGCCACCTGGGATGGCAATTATAAGAAACTCTTT. Protein: CATWDGNYKKLF.

The chain carries TRGV9 and TRGJ1 or TRGJ2. V lost 9 bases, J lost 0 bases, and 14 bases stayed unmatched. The CDR3 spans 15 residues. Germline V lookup: CDR1 GITISATS, CDR2 ISYDGTV (reference sequence). CDR3 in DNA: TGTGCCTTGATGACTCTCCTGGTGAATTATTATAAGAAACTCTTT. It translates to CALMTLLVNYYKKLF.

This clone was counted only a few times. CDR3 in DNA: TGTGCCACCTGGGACGGGCGTAGGTTGTATTATAAGAAACTCTTT. Its translation: CATWDGRRLYYKKLF. The rearrangement joins TRGV2 to TRGJ1 or TRGJ2. CDR1 and CDR2 from the germline V gene are EGSNGY and YDSYNSKV. The CDR3 is 15 amino acids. The junction had 9 bases not matched to a gene; V was cut back by 0 bases and J by 4 bases.

V gene TRGV4 combines with J gene TRGJ1 or TRGJ2. The CDR3 is 13 residues long. The V segment lost 0 bases and the J segment 5 bases; nucleotides outside the gene matches: 4. From germline, CDR1 is EGSTGY and CDR2 YDSYTSSV. This chain's CDR3 is CATWDGPDYKKLF. The CDR3 DNA reads as TGTGCCACCTGGGATGGGCCGGATTATAAGAAACTCTTT.

Remarks on this clone: It may be a read error: a sequence one base away is much more abundant. The chain joins TRGV2 to TRGJ1 or TRGJ2. This CDR3 is built from 10 residues. Germline CDR1 reads EGSNGY; CDR2 reads YDSYNSKV. V gave up 4 bases and J gave up 11 bases; unmatched junction bases: 5. CDR3 sequence reads: CATWEAQKLF. CDR3 coding DNA: TGTGCCACCTGGGAAGCCCAGAAACTCTTT.

CDR3 DNA sequence: TGTGCCACTGGGACTTGGTTCAAGATATTT. Translating gives CATGTWFKIF. The rearrangement links TRGV8 to TRGJP1. Trimming at V came to 10 bases and at J to 10 bases, leaving 6 bases not matched to a gene. CDR1 and CDR2 from the germline V gene are VENAVY and YDSYNSRV. The CDR3 extends over 10 amino acids.

The V call is TRGV9, the J call TRGJ1 or TRGJ2. The V and J ends lost 3 bases and 11 bases, in that order; junction bases with no gene match: 7. CDR1 and CDR2 from the germline V gene are GITISATS and ISYDGTV (reference sequence). The CDR3 is made up of 11 amino acids. CDR3 coding DNA: TGTGCCTTGTGGGAGCTCGACGAGAAACTCTTT. Amino acid sequence: CALWELDEKLF.

The V gene is TRGV8, the J gene TRGJ1 or TRGJ2. V gave up 3 bases and J gave up 8 bases; unmatched junction bases: 13. Germline V gene lookup returns CDR1 VENAVY and CDR2 YDSYNSRV. The CDR3 has 14 amino acids. The CDR3 bases are TGTGCCACCTGGGATCGCCGGGGGTCAAATAAGAAACTCTTT. Residues: CATWDRRGSNKKLF.